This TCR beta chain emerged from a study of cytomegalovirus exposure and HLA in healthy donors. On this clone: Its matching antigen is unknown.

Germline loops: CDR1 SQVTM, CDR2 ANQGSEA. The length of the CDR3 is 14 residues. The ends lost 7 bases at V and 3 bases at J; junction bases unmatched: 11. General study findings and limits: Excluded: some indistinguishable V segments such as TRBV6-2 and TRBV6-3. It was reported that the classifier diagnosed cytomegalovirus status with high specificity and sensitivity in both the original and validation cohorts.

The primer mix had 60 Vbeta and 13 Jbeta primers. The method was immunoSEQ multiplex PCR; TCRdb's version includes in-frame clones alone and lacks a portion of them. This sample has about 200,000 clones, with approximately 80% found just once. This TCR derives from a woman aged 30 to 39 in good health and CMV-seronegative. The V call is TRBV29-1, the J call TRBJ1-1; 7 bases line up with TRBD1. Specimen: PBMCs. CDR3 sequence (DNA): TGCAGCGGCGCCGGACAGGTTCTTGACACTGAAGCTTTCTTT. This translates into CSGAGQVLDTEAFF.